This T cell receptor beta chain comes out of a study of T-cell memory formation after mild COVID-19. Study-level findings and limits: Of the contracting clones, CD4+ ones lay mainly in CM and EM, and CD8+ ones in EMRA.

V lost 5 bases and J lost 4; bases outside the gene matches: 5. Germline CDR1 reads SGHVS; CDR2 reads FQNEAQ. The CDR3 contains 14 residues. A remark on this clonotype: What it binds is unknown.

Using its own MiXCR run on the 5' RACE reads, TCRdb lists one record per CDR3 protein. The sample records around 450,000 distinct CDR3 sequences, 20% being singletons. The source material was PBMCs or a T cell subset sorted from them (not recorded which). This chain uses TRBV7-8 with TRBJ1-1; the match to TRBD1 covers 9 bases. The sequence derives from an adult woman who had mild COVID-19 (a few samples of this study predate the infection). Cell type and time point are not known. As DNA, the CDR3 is TGTGCCAGCAGCAACAGGGGGCGCGGCACTGAAGCTTTCTTT. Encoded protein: CASSNRGRGTEAFF.